Below are 2 T cell receptor beta chains sequenced from a single sample in a study of blood T cell repertoires in COVID-19. Profiled with immunoSEQ multiplex PCR; TCRdb holds only in-frame clones, not every one. This sample has 250,000 to 350,000 clones, with roughly nine tenths found just once. Sequenced input: peripheral blood. The receptors come from a woman aged 50 to 60 who had recovered from COVID-19.

V gene TRBV2 combines with J gene TRBJ2-7; 8 positions match TRBD1. Germline V gives CDR1 SNHLY, CDR2 FYNNEI. The CDR3 is made up of 14 amino acids. Trimming at V came to 6 bases and at J to 2 bases, leaving 6 bases not matched to a gene. The CDR3 spells CASSRTGWTYEQYF. CDR3 coding DNA: TGTGCCAGCAGCCGGACAGGGTGGACCTACGAGCAGTACTTC.

The chain combines TRBV19 with TRBJ2-3, with a weak D call TRBD2 (5 bases). There are 15 residues in the CDR3. Germline lookup yields CDR1 LNHDA and CDR2 SQIVND (reference sequence). V was cut by 11 bases and J by 7 bases, with 25 bases left in between. The CDR3 protein is CAASKRHSEGNTQYF. CDR3 DNA sequence: TGTGCCGCCAGTAAAAGACACTCCGAGGGAAATACGCAGTATTTT.